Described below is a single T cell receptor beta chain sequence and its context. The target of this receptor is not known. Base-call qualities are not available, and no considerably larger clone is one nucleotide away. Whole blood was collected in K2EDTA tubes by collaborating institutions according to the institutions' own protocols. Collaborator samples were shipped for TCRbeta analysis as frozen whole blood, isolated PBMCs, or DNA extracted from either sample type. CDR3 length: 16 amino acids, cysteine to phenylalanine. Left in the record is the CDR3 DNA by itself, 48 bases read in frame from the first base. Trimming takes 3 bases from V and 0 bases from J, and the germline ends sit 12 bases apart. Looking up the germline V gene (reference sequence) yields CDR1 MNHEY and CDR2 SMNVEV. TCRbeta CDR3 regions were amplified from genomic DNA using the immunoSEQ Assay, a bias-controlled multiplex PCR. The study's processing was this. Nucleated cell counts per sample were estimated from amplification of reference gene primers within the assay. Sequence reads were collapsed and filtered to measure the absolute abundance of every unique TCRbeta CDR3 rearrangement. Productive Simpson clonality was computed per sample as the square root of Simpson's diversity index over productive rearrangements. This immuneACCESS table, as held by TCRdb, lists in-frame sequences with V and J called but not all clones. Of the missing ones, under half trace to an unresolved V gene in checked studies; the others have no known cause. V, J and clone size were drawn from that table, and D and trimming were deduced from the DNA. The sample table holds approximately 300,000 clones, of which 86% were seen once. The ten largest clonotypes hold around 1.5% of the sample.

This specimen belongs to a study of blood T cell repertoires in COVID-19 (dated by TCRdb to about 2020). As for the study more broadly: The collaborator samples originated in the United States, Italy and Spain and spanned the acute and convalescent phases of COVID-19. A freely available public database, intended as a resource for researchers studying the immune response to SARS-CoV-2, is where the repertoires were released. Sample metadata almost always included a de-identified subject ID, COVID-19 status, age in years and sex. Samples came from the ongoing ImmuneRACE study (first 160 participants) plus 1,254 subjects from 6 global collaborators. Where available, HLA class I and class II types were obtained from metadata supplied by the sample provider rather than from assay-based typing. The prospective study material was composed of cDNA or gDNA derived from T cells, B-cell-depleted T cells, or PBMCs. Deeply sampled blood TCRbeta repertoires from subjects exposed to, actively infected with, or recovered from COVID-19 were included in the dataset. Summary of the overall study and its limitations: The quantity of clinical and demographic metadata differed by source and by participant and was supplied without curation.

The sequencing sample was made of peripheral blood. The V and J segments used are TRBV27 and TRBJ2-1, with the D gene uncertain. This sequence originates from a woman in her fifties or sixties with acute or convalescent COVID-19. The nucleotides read TGTGCCAGCAGTTTGAGCACCCACAGCTCCTACAATGAGCAGTTCTTC. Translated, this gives CASSLSTHSSYNEQFF.